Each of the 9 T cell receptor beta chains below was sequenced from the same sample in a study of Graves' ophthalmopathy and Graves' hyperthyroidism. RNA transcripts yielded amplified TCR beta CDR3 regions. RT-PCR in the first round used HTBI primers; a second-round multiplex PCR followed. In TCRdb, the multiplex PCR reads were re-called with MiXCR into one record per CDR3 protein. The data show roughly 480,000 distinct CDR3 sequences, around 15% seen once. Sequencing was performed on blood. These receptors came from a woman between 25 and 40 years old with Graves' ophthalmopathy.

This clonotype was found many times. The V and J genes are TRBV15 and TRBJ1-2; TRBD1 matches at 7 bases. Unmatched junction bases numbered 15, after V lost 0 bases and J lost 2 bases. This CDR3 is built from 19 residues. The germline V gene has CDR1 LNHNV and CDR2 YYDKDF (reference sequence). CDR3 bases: TGTGCCACCAGCAGAGATCAATTTCTCGGGACAGAGAGGAACTATGGCTACACCTTC. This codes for CATSRDQFLGTERNYGYTF.

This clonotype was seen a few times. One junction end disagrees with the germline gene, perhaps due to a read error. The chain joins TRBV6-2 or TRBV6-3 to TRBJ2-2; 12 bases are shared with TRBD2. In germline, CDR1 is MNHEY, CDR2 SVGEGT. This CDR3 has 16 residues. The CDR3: CASSPLAGGYTGGLFF. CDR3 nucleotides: TGTGCCAGCAGCCCCCTAGCGGGGGGGTACACCGGGGGGCTGTTTTTT.

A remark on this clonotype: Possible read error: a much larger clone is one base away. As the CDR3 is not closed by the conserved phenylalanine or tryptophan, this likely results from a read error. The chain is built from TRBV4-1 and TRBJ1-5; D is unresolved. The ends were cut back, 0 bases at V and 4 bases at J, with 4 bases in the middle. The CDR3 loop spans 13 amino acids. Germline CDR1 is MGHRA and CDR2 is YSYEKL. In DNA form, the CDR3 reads TGCGCCAGCAGCCAAGATTATAATCAGCCCCAGCATGTT. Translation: CASSQDYNQPQHV.

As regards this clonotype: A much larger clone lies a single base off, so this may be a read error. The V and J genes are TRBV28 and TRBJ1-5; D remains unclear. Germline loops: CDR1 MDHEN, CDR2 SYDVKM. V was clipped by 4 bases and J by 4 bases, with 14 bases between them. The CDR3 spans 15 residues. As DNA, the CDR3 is TGTGCCAGCAGTTCCCTCGGAGAGTCGAATCAGCCCCAGCATTTT. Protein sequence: CASSSLGESNQPQHF.

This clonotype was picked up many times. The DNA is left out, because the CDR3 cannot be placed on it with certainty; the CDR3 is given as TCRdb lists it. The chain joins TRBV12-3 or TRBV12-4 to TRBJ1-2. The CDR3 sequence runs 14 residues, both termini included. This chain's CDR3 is CASSSSDLNYGYTF.

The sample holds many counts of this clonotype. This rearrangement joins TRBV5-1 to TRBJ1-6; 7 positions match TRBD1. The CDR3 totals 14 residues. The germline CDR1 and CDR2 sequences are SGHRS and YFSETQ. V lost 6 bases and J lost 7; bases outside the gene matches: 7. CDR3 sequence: CASNPGQSNSPLHF. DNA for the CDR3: TGCGCCAGCAACCCGGGACAGTCCAATTCACCCCTCCACTTT.

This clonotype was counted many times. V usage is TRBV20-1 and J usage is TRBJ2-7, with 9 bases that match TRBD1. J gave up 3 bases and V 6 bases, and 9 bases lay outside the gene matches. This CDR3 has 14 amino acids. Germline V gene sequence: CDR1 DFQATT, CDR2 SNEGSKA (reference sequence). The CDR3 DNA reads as TGCAGTGCGGGGGGGACAGGGACAGTCTACGAGCAGTACTTC. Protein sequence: CSAGGTGTVYEQYF.

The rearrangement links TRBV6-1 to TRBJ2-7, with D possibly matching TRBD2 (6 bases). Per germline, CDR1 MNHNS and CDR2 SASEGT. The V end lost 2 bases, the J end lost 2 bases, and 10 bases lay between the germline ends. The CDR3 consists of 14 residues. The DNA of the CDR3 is TGTGCCAGCAGTGAATTGTGGACTACCTACGAGCAGTACTTC. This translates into CASSELWTTYEQYF.

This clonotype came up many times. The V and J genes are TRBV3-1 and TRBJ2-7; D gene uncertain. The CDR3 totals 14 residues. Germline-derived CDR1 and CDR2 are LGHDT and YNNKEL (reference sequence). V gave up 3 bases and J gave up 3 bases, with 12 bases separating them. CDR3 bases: TGTGCCAGCAGCCAGCGGCCCGACCTCTACGAGCAGTACTTC. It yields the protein CASSQRPDLYEQYF.